Reported below is one T cell receptor (beta chain). Its antigen is unknown. Base qualities are missing; no much larger clone stands one base away. Sequencer: Illumina NovaSeq 6000. TCRalpha and TCRbeta cDNA libraries were constructed by 5'RACE with constant-segment primers, with sample barcodes and unique molecular identifiers being introduced. RNA was extracted from every sample with Trizol reagent. Library amplification was performed in two PCR steps, and a second sample barcode and Illumina TruSeq adapters were introduced in the second step. Sequencing of libraries was performed on an Illumina NovaSeq with 2 x 150 bp paired-end reads. The original methods were these. Demultiplexing of reads and collapsing into UMI-guided consensus sequences were performed with migec v1.2.7. Using mixcr v2.1.11, UMI consensuses were aligned to TRA and TRB V and J templates and then assembled into clonotypes. A clonotype was counted as expanded or contracted only when both edgeR and NoisET called the clonotype significant, with the noise models trained on biological replicates. For edgeR calls, a false discovery rate-adjusted p below 0.01 and a log2 fold-change threshold of 1 were applied. As an exploratory analysis of dynamics, max-normalized trajectories of the 1000 most abundant clonotypes were examined with PCA combined with hierarchical clustering. The CD4 or CD8 phenotype of responding clones was assigned using the separately sequenced CD4+ and CD8+ repertoires. In-frame beta chains were kept once TCRdb had trimmed the public reads at Q25 with fastp and called clones with MiXCR. A single entry per CDR3 protein holds the most common genes and DNA from its merged rows. For this entry, the V and J calls and clone size follow TCRdb and not the study's own pipeline. The sample contains approximately 230,000 distinct CDR3 sequences, over 15% of them found a single time. 3.5% of the sample comes from the top ten.

At the junction V is shortened by 1 base and J by 1 base, with 6 bases in between. CDR1 and CDR2 were assigned from the germline V gene as SGHTA and FQGNSA. Its CDR3 holds 14 amino acids, cysteine through phenylalanine. CDR3 DNA only is kept here, 42 bases in frame from base 1. The record originates from a study of T-cell memory formation after mild COVID-19 (dated by TCRdb to about 2021). Study-wide context: Most TCR sequence clusters were specific to one of the two donors. The cohort was made up of two young adult volunteers, one female and one male, who were previously healthy. Longitudinal TCRalpha and TCRbeta repertoire sequencing tracked T-cell clones expanding and contracting after mild COVID-19 in a couple of donors.

Ficoll-Paque density gradient centrifugation was used to isolate PBMCs. What the authors observed across the whole study: The detection of some responding clones in pre-infection memory suggests that pre-existing cross-reactive memory T cells joined the SARS-CoV-2 response. SARS-CoV-2 specificity of the second-wave clones peaking on day 37 was not confirmed. Balanced CD4/CD8 phenotypes were observed for clones contracting from day 15 to 85, whereas a bias towards CD4+ was observed for a second wave of clones expanding from day 15 to 37. Contracting CD4+ clones were located mainly in the CM and EM memory subsets, whereas CD8+ clones were found to be enriched in EMRA. Only two mild cases were covered in the study, and larger cohorts including severe cases with pre-infection samples were considered necessary.

The clonotype comes from a man younger than 35 who had mild COVID-19 (a few samples of this study predate the infection). The sample titles of this study are shuffled in the database, so cell type and time point are left out; the donor was told from shared clones. The sample was PBMCs or a T cell subset sorted from them (not recorded which). The sequence links TRBV7-2 to TRBJ2-3, with the D gene not confidently named. The nucleotides read TGTGCCAGCAGCTTAGATCAGGGCACAGATACGCAGTATTTT. Its amino acids are CASSLDQGTDTQYF.